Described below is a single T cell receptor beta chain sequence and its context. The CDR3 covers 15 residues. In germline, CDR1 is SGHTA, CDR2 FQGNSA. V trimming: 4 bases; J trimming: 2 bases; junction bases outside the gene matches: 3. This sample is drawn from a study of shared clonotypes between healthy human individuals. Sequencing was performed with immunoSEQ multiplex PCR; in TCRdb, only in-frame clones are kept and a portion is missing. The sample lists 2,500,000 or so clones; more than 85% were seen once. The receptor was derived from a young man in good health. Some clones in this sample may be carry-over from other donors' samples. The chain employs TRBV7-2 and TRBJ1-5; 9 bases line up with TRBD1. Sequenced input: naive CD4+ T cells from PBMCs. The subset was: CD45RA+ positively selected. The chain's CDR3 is CASSSRTGGNQPQHF. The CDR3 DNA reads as TGTGCCAGCAGCTCGCGGACAGGGGGCAATCAGCCCCAGCATTTT.